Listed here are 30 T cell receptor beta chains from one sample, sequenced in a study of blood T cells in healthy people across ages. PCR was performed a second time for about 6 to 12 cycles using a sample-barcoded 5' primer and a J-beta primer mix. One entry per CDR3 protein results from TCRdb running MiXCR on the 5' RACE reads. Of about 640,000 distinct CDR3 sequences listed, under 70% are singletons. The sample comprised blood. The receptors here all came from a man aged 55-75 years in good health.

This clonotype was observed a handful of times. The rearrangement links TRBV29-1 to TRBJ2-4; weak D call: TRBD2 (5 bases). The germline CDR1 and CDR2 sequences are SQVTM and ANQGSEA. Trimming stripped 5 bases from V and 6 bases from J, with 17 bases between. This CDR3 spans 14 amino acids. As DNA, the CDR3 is TGCAGCGTTCTTTTAGAAGGGAGAGTAAACATTCAGTACTTC. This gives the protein CSVLLEGRVNIQYF.

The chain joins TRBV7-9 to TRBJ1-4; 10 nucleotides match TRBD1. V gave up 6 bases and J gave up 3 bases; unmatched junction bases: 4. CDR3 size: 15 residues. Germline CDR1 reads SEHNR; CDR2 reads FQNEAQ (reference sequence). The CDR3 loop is CASSGTGEANEKLFF. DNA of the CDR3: TGTGCCAGCAGTGGGACAGGGGAAGCTAATGAAAAACTGTTTTTT.

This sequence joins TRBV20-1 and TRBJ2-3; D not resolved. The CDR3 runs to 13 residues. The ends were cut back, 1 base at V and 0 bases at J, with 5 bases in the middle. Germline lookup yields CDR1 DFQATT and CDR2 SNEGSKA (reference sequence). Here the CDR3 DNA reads TGCAGTGCTAGAGTCAGGAGCACAGATACGCAGTATTTT. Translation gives CSARVRSTDTQYF.

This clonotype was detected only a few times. The CDR3 DNA reads TGCAGCGTTGAAATTACACAGGGGAACTACGAGCAGTACTTC. Protein sequence: CSVEITQGNYEQYF. This chain joins TRBV29-1 and TRBJ2-7; TRBD1 agrees at 7 bases. Germline CDR1 SQVTM, CDR2 ANQGSEA. Germline trimming cut 2 bases from V and 3 bases from J; bases unmatched to any gene: 7. The CDR3 contains 14 residues.

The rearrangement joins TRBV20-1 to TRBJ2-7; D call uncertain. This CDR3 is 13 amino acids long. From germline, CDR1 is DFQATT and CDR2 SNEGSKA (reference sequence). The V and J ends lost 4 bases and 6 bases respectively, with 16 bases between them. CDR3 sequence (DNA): TGCAGTGCTACCACCCCTGACGGCCGCGAGCAGTACTTC. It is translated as CSATTPDGREQYF.

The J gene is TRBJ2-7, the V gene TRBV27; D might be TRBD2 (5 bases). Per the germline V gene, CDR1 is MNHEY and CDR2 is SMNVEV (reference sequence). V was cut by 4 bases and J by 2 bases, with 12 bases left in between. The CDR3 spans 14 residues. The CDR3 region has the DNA TGTGCCAGCAGTTCTAGGCTAGCTCCCTACGAGCAGTACTTC. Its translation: CASSSRLAPYEQYF.

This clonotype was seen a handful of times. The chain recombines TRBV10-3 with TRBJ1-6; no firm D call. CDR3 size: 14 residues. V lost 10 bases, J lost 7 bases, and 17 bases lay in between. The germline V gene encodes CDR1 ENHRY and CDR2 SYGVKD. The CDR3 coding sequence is TGTGCCACGTACTCCGGGATCTTCAATTCACCCCTCCACTTT. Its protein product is CATYSGIFNSPLHF.

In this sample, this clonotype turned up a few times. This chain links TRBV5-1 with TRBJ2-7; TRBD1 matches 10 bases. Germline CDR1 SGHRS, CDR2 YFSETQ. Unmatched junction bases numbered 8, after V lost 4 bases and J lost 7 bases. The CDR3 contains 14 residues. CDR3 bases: TGCGCCAGCAGCGCAGGACAGGGGGTAGTTGAGCAGTACTTC. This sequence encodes CASSAGQGVVEQYF.

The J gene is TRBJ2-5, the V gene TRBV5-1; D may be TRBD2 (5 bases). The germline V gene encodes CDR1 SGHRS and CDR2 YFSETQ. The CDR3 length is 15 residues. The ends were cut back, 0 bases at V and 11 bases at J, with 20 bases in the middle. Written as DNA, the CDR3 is TGCGCCAGCAGCTTGGGGCGGGCGATCTACAATGAGCAGTACTTC. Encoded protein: CASSLGRAIYNEQYF.

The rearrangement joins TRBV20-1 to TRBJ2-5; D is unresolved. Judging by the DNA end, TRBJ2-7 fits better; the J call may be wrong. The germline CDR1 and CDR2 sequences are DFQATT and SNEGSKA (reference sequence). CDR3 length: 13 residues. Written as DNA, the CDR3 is TGCAGTGCTAGAGATGGATCGGCTTACGAGCAGTACTTC. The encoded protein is CSARDGSAYEQYF.

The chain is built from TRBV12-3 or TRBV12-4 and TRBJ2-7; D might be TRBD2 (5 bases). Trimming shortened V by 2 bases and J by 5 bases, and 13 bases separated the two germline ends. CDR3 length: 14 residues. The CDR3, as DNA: TGTGCCAGCAGTTTATCGTCGGGGTACGACGAGCAGTACTTC. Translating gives CASSLSSGYDEQYF.

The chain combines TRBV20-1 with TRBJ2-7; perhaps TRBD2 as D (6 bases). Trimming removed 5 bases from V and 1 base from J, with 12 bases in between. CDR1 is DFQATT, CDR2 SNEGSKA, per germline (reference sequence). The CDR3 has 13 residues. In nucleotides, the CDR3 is TGCAGTGCTGTCACGGAGGGGTCCTACGAGCAGTACTTC. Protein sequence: CSAVTEGSYEQYF.

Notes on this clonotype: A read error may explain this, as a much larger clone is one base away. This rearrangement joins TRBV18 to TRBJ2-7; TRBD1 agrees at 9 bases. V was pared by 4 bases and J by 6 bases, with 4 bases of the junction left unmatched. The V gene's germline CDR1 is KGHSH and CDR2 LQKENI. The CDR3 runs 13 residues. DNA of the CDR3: TGTGCCAGCTCACGGGACAGGGATGCCGAGCAGTACTTC. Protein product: CASSRDRDAEQYF.

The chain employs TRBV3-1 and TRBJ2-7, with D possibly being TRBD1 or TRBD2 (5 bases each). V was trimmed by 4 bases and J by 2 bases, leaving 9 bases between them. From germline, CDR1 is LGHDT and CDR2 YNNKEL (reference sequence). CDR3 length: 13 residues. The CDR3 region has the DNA TGTGCCAGCAGCCCGGGGCCGGCCTACGAGCAGTACTTC. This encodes CASSPGPAYEQYF.

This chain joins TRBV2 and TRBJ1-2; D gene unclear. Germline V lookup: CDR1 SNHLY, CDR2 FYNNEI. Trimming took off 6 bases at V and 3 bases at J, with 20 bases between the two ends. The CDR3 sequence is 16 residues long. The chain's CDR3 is CASSRVKQETDYGYTF. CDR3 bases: TGTGCCAGCAGCCGGGTCAAACAAGAGACCGACTATGGCTACACCTTC. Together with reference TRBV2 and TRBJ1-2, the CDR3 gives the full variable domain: EPEVTQTPSHQVTQMGQEVILRCVPISNHLYFYWYRQILGQKVEFLVSFYNNEISEKSEIFDDQFSVERPDGSNFTLKIRSTKLEDSAMYFCASSRVKQETDYGYTFGSGTRLTVV.

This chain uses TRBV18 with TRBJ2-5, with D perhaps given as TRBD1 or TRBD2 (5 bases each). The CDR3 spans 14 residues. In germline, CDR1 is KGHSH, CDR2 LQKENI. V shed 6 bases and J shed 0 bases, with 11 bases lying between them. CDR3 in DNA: TGTGCCAGCTCGCCCGGGACCCACCAAGAGACCCAGTACTTC. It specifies CASSPGTHQETQYF.

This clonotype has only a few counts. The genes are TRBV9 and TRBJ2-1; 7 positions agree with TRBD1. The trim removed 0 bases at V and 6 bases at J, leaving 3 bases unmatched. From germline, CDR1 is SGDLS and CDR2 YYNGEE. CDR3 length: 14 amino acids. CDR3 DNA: TGTGCCAGCAGCGTAGCGGACAGGTTCAATGAGCAGTTCTTC. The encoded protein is CASSVADRFNEQFF.

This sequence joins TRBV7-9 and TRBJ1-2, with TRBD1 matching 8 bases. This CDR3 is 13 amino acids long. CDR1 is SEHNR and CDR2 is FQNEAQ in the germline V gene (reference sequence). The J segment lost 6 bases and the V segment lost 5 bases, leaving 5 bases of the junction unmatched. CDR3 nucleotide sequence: TGTGCCAGCAGCCCGGGACAGGCGAATGGCTACACCTTC. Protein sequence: CASSPGQANGYTF.

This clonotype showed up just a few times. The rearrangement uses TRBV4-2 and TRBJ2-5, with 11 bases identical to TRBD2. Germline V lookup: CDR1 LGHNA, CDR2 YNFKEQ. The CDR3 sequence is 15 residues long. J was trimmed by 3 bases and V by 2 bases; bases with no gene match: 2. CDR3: CASSQMTSGEETQYF. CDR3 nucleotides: TGTGCCAGCAGCCAAATGACTAGCGGGGAAGAGACCCAGTACTTC.

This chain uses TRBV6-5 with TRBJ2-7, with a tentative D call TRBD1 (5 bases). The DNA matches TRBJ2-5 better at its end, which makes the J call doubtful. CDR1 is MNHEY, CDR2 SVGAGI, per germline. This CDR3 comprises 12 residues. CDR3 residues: CATKRGKETQYF. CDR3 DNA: TGTGCCACCAAAAGGGGAAAAGAGACCCAGTACTTC.

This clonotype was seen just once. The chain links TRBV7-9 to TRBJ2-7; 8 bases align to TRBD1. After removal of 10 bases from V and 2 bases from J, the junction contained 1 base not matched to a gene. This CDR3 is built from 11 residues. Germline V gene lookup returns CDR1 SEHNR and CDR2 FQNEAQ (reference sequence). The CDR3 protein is CATTGAYEQYF. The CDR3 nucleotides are TGTGCCACGACAGGGGCCTACGAGCAGTACTTC.

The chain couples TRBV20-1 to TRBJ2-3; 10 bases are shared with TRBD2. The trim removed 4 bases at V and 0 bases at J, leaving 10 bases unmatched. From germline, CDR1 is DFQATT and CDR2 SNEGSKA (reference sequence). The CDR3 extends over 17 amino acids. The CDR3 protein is CSATLAGDAPSTDTQYF. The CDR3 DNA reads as TGCAGTGCTACTCTAGCGGGGGATGCCCCCAGCACAGATACGCAGTATTTT.

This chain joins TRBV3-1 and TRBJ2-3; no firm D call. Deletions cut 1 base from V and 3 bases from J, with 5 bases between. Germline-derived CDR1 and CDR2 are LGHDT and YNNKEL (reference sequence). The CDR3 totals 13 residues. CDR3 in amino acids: CASSQADTDTQYF. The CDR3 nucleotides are TGTGCCAGCAGCCAAGCGGATACAGATACGCAGTATTTT.

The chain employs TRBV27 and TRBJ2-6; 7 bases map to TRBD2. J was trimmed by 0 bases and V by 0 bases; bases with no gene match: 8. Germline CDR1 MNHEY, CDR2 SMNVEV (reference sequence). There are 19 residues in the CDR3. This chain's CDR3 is CASSLSGTTADSGANVLTF. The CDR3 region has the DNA TGTGCCAGCAGTTTATCGGGGACTACGGCTGACTCTGGGGCCAACGTCCTGACTTTC.

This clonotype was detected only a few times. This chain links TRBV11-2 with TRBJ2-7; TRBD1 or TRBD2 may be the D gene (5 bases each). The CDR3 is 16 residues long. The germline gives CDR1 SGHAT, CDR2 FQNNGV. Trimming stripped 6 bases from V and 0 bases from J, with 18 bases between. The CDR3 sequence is CASRTGTPDISYEQYF. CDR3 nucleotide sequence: TGTGCCAGCAGGACCGGGACCCCGGATATCTCCTACGAGCAGTACTTC.

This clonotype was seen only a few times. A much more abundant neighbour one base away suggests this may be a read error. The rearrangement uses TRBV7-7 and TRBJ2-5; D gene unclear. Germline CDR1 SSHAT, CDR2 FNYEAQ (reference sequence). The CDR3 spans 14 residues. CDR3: CASSVASAGETQYF. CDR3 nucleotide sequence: TGTGCCAGCAGCGTAGCTTCGGCTGGGGAGACCCAGTACTTC.

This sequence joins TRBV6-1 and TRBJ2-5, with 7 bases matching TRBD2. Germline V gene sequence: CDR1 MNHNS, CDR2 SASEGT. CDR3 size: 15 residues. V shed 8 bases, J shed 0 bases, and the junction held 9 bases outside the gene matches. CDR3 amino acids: CASRVGGGYQETQYF. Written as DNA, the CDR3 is TGTGCCAGCCGCGTTGGGGGGGGGTACCAAGAGACCCAGTACTTC.

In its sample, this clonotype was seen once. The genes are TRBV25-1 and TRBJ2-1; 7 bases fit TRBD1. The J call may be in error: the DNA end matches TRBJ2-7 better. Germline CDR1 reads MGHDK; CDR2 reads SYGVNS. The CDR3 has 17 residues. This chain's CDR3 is CASSAPPSRGLGNEQYF. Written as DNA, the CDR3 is TGTGCCAGCAGTGCCCCCCCGTCGAGGGGGCTAGGGAATGAGCAGTACTTC.

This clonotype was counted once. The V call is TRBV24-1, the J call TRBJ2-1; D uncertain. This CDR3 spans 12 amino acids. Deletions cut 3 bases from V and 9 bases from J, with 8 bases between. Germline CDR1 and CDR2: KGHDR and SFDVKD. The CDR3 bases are TGTGCCACCAGTGATAGCGCGCGTGAGCAGTTCTTC. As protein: CATSDSAREQFF.

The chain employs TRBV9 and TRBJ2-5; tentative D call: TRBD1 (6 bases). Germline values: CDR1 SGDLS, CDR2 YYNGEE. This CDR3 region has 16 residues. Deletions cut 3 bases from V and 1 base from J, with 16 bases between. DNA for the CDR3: TGTGCCAGCAGCGCAGGGGACGCGGCGTCCCAAGAGACCCAGTACTTC. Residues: CASSAGDAASQETQYF.